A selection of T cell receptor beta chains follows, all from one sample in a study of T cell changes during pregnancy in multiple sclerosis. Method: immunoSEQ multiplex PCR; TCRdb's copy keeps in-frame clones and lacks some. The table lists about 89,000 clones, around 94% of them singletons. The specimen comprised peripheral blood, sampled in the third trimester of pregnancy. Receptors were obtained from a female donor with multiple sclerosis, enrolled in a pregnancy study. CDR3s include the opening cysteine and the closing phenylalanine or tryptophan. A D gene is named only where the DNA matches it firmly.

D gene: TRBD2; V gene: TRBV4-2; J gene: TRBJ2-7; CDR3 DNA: TGTGCCAGCAGCCAAGGAGCGGGGGGCTACGAGCAGTACTTC; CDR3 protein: CASSQGAGGYEQYF
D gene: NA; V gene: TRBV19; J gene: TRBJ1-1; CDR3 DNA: TGTGCCAGTAGTCAGCCGACTATTGAAGCTTTCTTT; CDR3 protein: CASSQPTIEAFF
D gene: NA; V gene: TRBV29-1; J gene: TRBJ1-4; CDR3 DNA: TGCAGCGTTAGGGGCAGGGTTGATGAAAAACTGTTTTTT; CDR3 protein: CSVRGRVDEKLFF
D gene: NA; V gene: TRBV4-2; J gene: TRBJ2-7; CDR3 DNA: TGTGCCAGCAGCCCCCGGGACTCCACCTACGAGCAGTACTTC; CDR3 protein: CASSPRDSTYEQYF
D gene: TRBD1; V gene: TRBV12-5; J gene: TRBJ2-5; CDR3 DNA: TGTGCTAGTGGTTGGGGACAGTTAGAGACCCAGTACTTC; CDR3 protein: CASGWGQLETQYF
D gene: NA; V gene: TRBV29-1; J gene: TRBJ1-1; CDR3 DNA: TGCAGCGTTGATTCGGGGAGGGCTTCCACTGAAGCTTTCTTT; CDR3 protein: CSVDSGRASTEAFF
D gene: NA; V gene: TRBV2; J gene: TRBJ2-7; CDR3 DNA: TGTGCCACCTTATGGGACTCAACCTACGAGCAGTACTTC; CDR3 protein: CATLWDSTYEQYF
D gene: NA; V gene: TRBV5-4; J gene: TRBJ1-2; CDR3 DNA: TGTGCCAGCAGCCCAGAATCAGGGAATCCTAACTATGGCTACACCTTC; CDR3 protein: CASSPESGNPNYGYTF
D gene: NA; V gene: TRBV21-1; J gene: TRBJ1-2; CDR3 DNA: TGTGCCAGCATCCGATGCGGGGACTATGGCTACACCTTC; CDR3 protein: CASIRCGDYGYTF
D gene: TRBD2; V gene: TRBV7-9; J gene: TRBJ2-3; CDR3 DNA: TGTGCCAGCAGCCGGACTAGCGGGCGCACAGATACGCAGTATTTT; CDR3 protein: CASSRTSGRTDTQYF